These 30 T cell receptor beta chains originate from one sample sequenced in a study of T cell responses to AZD1222 COVID-19 vaccine. Clones were sequenced by immunoSEQ multiplex PCR, and TCRdb holds only the in-frame ones, with some missing. The sample lists more than 110,000 clones, over 75% occurring once. The input for sequencing was peripheral blood, taken on day 0 of AZD1222 vaccination. These receptors were obtained from an adult in good health.

V is TRBV27 and J is TRBJ2-2; 8 bases are a match to TRBD2. Looked up from germline, CDR1 is MNHEY and CDR2 is SMNVEV (reference sequence). Trimming took 4 bases from V and 7 from J; bases not matched to a gene: 17. The CDR3 runs to 18 residues. CDR3 sequence reads: CASSSLGRALSRDGELFF. The CDR3 nucleotides are TGTGCCAGCAGTTCGCTCGGGAGGGCTCTTAGTAGGGACGGGGAGCTGTTTTTT.

The rearrangement links TRBV6-5 to TRBJ2-1, with TRBD2 matching 7 bases. The V segment lost 7 bases and the J segment 6 bases; nucleotides outside the gene matches: 9. CDR3 length: 14 residues. Per the germline V gene, CDR1 is MNHEY and CDR2 is SVGAGI. CDR3 loop: CASMGREKGNEQFF. The DNA for the CDR3 is TGTGCCAGCATGGGGCGGGAGAAGGGCAATGAGCAGTTCTTC.

With respect to this clone: A read error may account for a junction end that differs from germline. This sequence joins TRBV28 and TRBJ2-7; a weak D match, TRBD2 (5 bases). Per the germline V gene, CDR1 is MDHEN and CDR2 is SYDVKM. The CDR3 length is 13 residues. CDR3 sequence reads: CASSPPPRVELYF. The CDR3 DNA is TGTGCCAGCAGTCCCCCCCCGAGGGTGGAGCTGTACTTC.

V gene TRBV19 combines with J gene TRBJ1-2; D gene uncertain. Trimming cost V 3 bases and J 4 bases, with 12 bases left between them. This CDR3 spans 14 amino acids. CDR1 is LNHDA and CDR2 is SQIVND in the germline V gene (reference sequence). Here the CDR3 DNA reads TGTGCCAGTAGTATGTCTGGGAAACTCTATGGCTACACCTTC. Translated, it gives CASSMSGKLYGYTF.

The chain recombines TRBV28 with TRBJ1-5; TRBD1 is a possible D gene (6 bases). CDR3 size: 15 residues. The germline gives CDR1 MDHEN, CDR2 SYDVKM. Trimming took off 6 bases at V and 4 bases at J, with 16 bases between the two ends. The CDR3 DNA reads TGTGCCAGCAGCCTCTACACAGGGATTAATCAGCCCCAGCATTTT. Protein product: CASSLYTGINQPQHF.

V is TRBV9 and J is TRBJ1-1; 7 positions agree with TRBD1. Losses at the gene ends were 5 bases for V and 5 bases for J; bases not matched to a gene: 15. CDR3 length equals 16 residues. Germline V gene lookup returns CDR1 SGDLS and CDR2 YYNGEE. CDR3 in DNA: TGTGCCAGCAGTCCCGGACAGGCTAGCGGGAGGACTGAAGCTTTCTTT. Translation gives CASSPGQASGRTEAFF.

This clone was observed once. The junction departs from germline at one end; a sequencing error may be responsible. The J gene is TRBJ1-2, the V gene TRBV7-7, with D unclear. The germline gives CDR1 SSHAT, CDR2 FNYEAQ (reference sequence). This CDR3 region has 14 residues. The CDR3 spells CASSLDSGGYGYTF. For the CDR3, the DNA is TGTGCTAGCAGCTTAGATTCGGGTGGCTATGGCTACACCTTC.

CDR3 residues: CASSFPQDTNEKLFF. DNA of the CDR3: TGTGCCAGCAGTTTTCCTCAGGACACAAATGAAAAACTGTTTTTT. The chain uses TRBV6-2 or TRBV6-3 and TRBJ1-4; perhaps TRBD1 as D (5 bases). The CDR3 is 15 amino acids. Trimming pared 4 bases from V and 5 bases from J, leaving 14 bases between. Germline CDR1 and CDR2: MNHEY and SVGEGT.

CDR3 nucleotides: TGTGCCGCAGGGACTAGCGGGTACAATGAGCAGTTCTTC. It encodes CAAGTSGYNEQFF. The chain is built from TRBV30 and TRBJ2-1; the match to TRBD2 covers 12 bases. CDR1 is GTSNPN, CDR2 SVGIG, per germline (reference sequence). Trimming at V came to 8 bases and at J to 4 bases, leaving 3 bases not matched to a gene. The CDR3 sequence is 13 residues long.

This clone was seen more than once but under ten times. The chain is built from TRBV10-2 and TRBJ2-7, with D perhaps given as TRBD1 or TRBD2 (5 bases each). The CDR3 is 13 residues long. V was cut by 2 bases and J by 6 bases, with 11 bases left in between. The germline gives CDR1 WSHSY, CDR2 SAAADI. CDR3: CASSEGGGTEQYF. The CDR3 DNA reads as TGCGCCAGCAGTGAGGGGGGTGGGACCGAGCAGTACTTC.

The rearrangement joins TRBV20-1 to TRBJ1-2; D not resolved. The CDR3 is 12 residues long. Germline lookup yields CDR1 DFQATT and CDR2 SNEGSKA (reference sequence). The V end lost 3 bases, the J end lost 3 bases, and 8 bases lay between the germline ends. CDR3 DNA sequence: TGCAGTGCTAGTGTCGCCGACTATGGCTACACCTTC. Its protein product is CSASVADYGYTF.

This clone has only a few counts. This chain links TRBV3-1 (or the pseudogene TRBV3-2) with TRBJ1-1; tentatively, D is TRBD1 (6 bases). Germline CDR1 is LGHDT and CDR2 is YNNKEL (reference sequence). This CDR3 has 11 residues. Trimming took 3 bases from V and 11 from J, leaving 10 bases between them. Here the CDR3 DNA reads TGTGCCAGCAGCCAGGGGGCGGCGGCTTTCTTT. Its translation is CASSQGAAAFF.

This clone has just a few counts. The chain links TRBV3-1 (or the pseudogene TRBV3-2) to TRBJ1-1; possibly TRBD1 for D (6 bases). Germline loops: CDR1 LGHDT, CDR2 YNNKEL (reference sequence). CDR3 length: 12 amino acids. Trimming stripped 3 bases from V and 11 bases from J, with 13 bases between. The CDR3 reads CASSHKQGKAFF. CDR3 nucleotides: TGTGCCAGCAGCCACAAACAGGGCAAGGCTTTCTTT.

CDR3 DNA: TGTGCCAGCAGTTCCATACTCACTAGCGGGGGGGCCAATGAGCAGTTCTTC. Its protein product is CASSSILTSGGANEQFF. The rearrangement links TRBV28 to TRBJ2-1; 13 bases are shared with TRBD2. The CDR3 runs 17 residues. Germline loops: CDR1 MDHEN, CDR2 SYDVKM. Trimming removed 4 bases from V and 6 bases from J; junction bases left unmatched: 9.

The rearrangement links TRBV14 to TRBJ1-6, with a weak D call TRBD1 (5 bases). Trimming removed 4 bases from V and 9 bases from J, with 13 bases in between. Germline CDR1 and CDR2: SGHDN and FVKESK. This CDR3 has 14 residues. CDR3 loop: CASSPRTRGSPLHF. The CDR3 nucleotides read TGTGCCAGCAGCCCTCGGACTAGGGGTTCACCCCTCCACTTT.

The gene calls are TRBV7-6 and TRBJ2-7; D gene ambiguous. Germline V gene lookup returns CDR1 SGHVS and CDR2 FNYEAQ. This CDR3 spans 15 amino acids. V lost 4 bases and J 0 bases, leaving 13 bases between the germline ends. Written as DNA, the CDR3 is TGTGCCAGCAGCTACCGGACGCAGTCCTCCTACGAGCAGTACTTC. Its translation: CASSYRTQSSYEQYF.

The chain recombines TRBV6-4 with TRBJ1-2, with 8 positions matching TRBD1. Germline V gene lookup returns CDR1 MRHNA and CDR2 SNTAGT. The CDR3 is made up of 14 amino acids. J was trimmed by 2 bases and V by 2 bases; bases with no gene match: 1. CDR3 sequence (DNA): TGTGCCAGCAGTGACACAGGGGGGAACTATGGCTACACCTTC. Encoded protein: CASSDTGGNYGYTF.

The rearrangement links TRBV19 to TRBJ1-3; 8 bases are a match to TRBD1. Germline CDR1 and CDR2: LNHDA and SQIVND (reference sequence). The CDR3 has 15 residues. The trim removed 4 bases at V and 5 bases at J, leaving 7 bases unmatched. The CDR3 nucleotides are TGTGCCAGTAGTACATCAGGACAGGGTCGAAACACCATATATTTT. Encoded protein: CASSTSGQGRNTIYF.

J is TRBJ1-1 and V is TRBV30; D gene uncertain. The germline CDR1 and CDR2 sequences are GTSNPN and SVGIG (reference sequence). The CDR3 loop spans 12 amino acids. V was pared by 2 bases and J by 8 bases, with 12 bases between. This chain's CDR3 is CAWSSGGNEAFF. DNA of the CDR3: TGTGCCTGGAGTAGCGGCGGGAACGAAGCTTTCTTT.

The chain is built from TRBV28 and TRBJ1-1, with a tentative D call TRBD1 (6 bases). Germline-derived CDR1 and CDR2 are MDHEN and SYDVKM. The length of the CDR3 is 17 residues. V shed 7 bases and J shed 4 bases, with 25 bases lying between them. In nucleotides, the CDR3 is TGTGCCAGCAACCGGGCAGGGGAAGGACGCCGGAGCACTGAAGCTTTCTTT. This gives the protein CASNRAGEGRRSTEAFF.

This clone was detected only once. The chain links TRBV19 to TRBJ1-5, with 8 bases aligning to TRBD1. The CDR3 consists of 16 residues. V lost 5 bases to trimming and J lost 4 bases; unmatched junction nucleotides: 10. Germline values: CDR1 LNHDA, CDR2 SQIVND (reference sequence). The CDR3 bases are TGTGCCAGTAGTGATTTTGGGGACAGGCAGAATCAGCCCCAGCATTTT. Protein product: CASSDFGDRQNQPQHF.

This clone was counted a single time. V and J are TRBV6-5 and TRBJ1-6; weak D call: TRBD1 (5 bases). Germline V gene data show CDR1 as MNHEY and CDR2 as SVGAGI. The CDR3 has 13 amino acids. The V end was cut by 4 bases, the J end by 7 bases, with 8 bases between. DNA for the CDR3: TGTGCCAGCAGTTTACGACAGAATTCACCCCTCCACTTT. Translated: CASSLRQNSPLHF.

This chain links TRBV19 with TRBJ1-1; no definite D call. V lost 6 bases to trimming and J lost 3 bases, with 14 bases between them. The CDR3 covers 14 residues. Per the germline V gene, CDR1 is LNHDA and CDR2 is SQIVND (reference sequence). The CDR3 loop is CASRTNRRDTEAFF. CDR3 nucleotides: TGTGCCAGTAGAACAAATCGGAGGGACACTGAAGCTTTCTTT.

The chain uses TRBV4-1 and TRBJ2-7; no clear D. The CDR3 spans 14 residues. The V end was cut by 3 bases, the J end by 6 bases, with 15 bases between. CDR1 is MGHRA, CDR2 YSYEKL, per germline. The CDR3 bases are TGCGCCAGCAGCCAGATGGACCGTACCGGCGAGCAGTACTTC. The encoded protein is CASSQMDRTGEQYF.

The chain couples TRBV6-5 to TRBJ2-7, with unresolved D. The CDR3 sequence is 15 residues long. Germline loops: CDR1 MNHEY, CDR2 SVGAGI. V was shortened by 0 bases and J by 4 bases, with 13 bases between the two germline ends. The DNA of the CDR3 is TGTGCCAGCAGTTACTCTCCCTTCTCGGGTTACGAGCAGTACTTC. It yields the protein CASSYSPFSGYEQYF.

The chain recombines TRBV2 with TRBJ2-2, with 7 positions matching TRBD2. CDR3 length: 14 amino acids. Germline V gives CDR1 SNHLY, CDR2 FYNNEI. With V trimmed by 7 bases and J by 4 bases, 6 bases remained unmatched. For the CDR3, the DNA is TGTGCCAGCAAAGGGCTAGCGGTCACCGGGGAGCTGTTTTTT. Translating it yields CASKGLAVTGELFF. The whole variable domain, filled in from reference TRBV2 and TRBJ2-2, reads EPEVTQTPSHQVTQMGQEVILRCVPISNHLYFYWYRQILGQKVEFLVSFYNNEISEKSEIFDDQFSVERPDGSNFTLKIRSTKLEDSAMYFCASKGLAVTGELFFGEGSRLTVL.

The CDR3 DNA reads TGCAGCGCCACGACAGGGCCGGCCTACGAGCAGTACTTC. As protein: CSATTGPAYEQYF. This sequence joins TRBV29-1 and TRBJ2-7; 7 bases line up with TRBD1. The CDR3 length is 13 residues. With 7 bases clipped from V and 2 bases from J, the junction kept 8 bases outside the gene matches. Germline lookup yields CDR1 SQVTM and CDR2 ANQGSEA.

This chain uses TRBV5-1 with TRBJ2-2, with 9 bases aligning to TRBD1. There are 17 residues in the CDR3. Unmatched junction bases numbered 11, after V lost 4 bases and J lost 4 bases. The V gene's germline CDR1 is SGHRS and CDR2 YFSETQ. The CDR3 reads CASSPAQQGAGTGELFF. DNA for the CDR3: TGCGCCAGCAGCCCGGCCCAACAGGGGGCGGGCACCGGGGAGCTGTTTTTT. The entire variable domain, with the rest obtained from reference TRBV5-1 and TRBJ2-2, is as follows: KAGVTQTPRYLIKTRGQQVTLSCSPISGHRSVSWYQQTPGQGLQFLFEYFSETQRNKGNFPGRFSGRQFSNSRSEMNVSTLELGDSALYLCASSPAQQGAGTGELFFGEGSRLTVL.

This chain joins TRBV6-1 and TRBJ2-1; D is undetermined. Deletions cut 1 base from V and 10 bases from J, with 8 bases between. From germline, CDR1 is MNHNS and CDR2 SASEGT. The CDR3 has 12 amino acids. CDR3 sequence: CASSEGAPEQFF. As DNA, the CDR3 is TGTGCCAGCAGTGAAGGGGCTCCGGAGCAGTTCTTC.

The V and J genes are TRBV10-1 and TRBJ2-3; TRBD2 aligns across 7 bases. V dropped 5 bases and J dropped 2; count of bases not matched to a gene: 4. Germline V gene sequence: CDR1 WNHNN, CDR2 SYGVQD (reference sequence). The CDR3 totals 14 residues. Here the CDR3 reads CASSRAGSTDTQYF. The DNA of the CDR3 is TGCGCCAGCAGTAGAGCGGGGTCCACAGATACGCAGTATTTT.